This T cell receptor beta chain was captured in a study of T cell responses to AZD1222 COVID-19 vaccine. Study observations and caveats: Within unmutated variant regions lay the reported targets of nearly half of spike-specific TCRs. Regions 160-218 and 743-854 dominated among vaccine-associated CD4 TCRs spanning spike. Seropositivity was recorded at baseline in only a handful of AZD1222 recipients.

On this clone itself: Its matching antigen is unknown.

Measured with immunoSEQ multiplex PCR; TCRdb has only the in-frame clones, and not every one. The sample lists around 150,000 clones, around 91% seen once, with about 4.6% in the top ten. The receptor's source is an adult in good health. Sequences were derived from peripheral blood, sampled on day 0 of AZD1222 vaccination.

The DNA for the CDR3 is TGTGCCAGTAGTATTTTCCTTGTACAGCCCCAGCATTTT. Encoded protein: CASSIFLVQPQHF. The rearrangement links TRBV19 to TRBJ1-5; unclear D gene. This CDR3 spans 13 amino acids. Germline V CDR1 and CDR2: LNHDA, SQIVND (reference sequence). V was shortened by 3 bases and J by 7 bases, with 10 bases between the two germline ends.